This T cell receptor beta chain was sequenced in a study of Graves' ophthalmopathy and Graves' hyperthyroidism listed by TCRdb under 2018. Study-wide context: Peripheral blood was collected at initial diagnosis, before any treatment. An independent validation cohort comprised 18 hyperthyroidism patients and about 16 patients who later progressed from hyperthyroidism to ophthalmopathy. To explore V-J signatures that distinguish ophthalmopathy from hyperthyroidism, a discovery set of about 99 patients was enrolled, made up of 40 to 45 with ophthalmopathy and under 65 with stable hyperthyroidism. The 75 to 100 discovery patients were divided at random into training and test sets in a 7:3 ratio. In total, approximately 130 blood samples were TCR-sequenced: 40 to 45 ophthalmopathy, some 80 hyperthyroidism and roughly 17 hyperthyroidism-to-ophthalmopathy patients. In five or six hyperthyroidism patients, the T-cell repertoire of thyroid tissue was compared with the T-cell repertoire of blood. The study used TCR beta repertoire signatures to distinguish Graves' ophthalmopathy from Graves' hyperthyroidism and to predict progression to ophthalmopathy. After sampling, hyperthyroidism patients received methimazole starting at 30 mg daily, and ophthalmopathy patients received high-dose intravenous methylprednisolone. Overall study results and their limits: Most of the expanded thyroid clonotypes with a frequency above 0.001 were also detected in blood, and it was suggested that the thyroid immune response may be reflected by blood repertoires. The 13-signature model separated ophthalmopathy from stable hyperthyroidism with over 85% sensitivity and around 84% specificity in cross-validation, and 80%/75% in the test set. In validation, the model predicted ophthalmopathy progression with more than 70% sensitivity and about 77% specificity; some 13 predicted patients were CT-confirmed with GO in a median of around 6 months. No statistical method was used to set the sample size in advance, and the investigators knew which group each participant was assigned to.

Many counts were recorded for this clonotype. What antigen it recognizes has not been identified. No qualities accompany the bases; no much larger clone lies one base away. Ophthalmopathy patients were characterized by moderately to severely active disease, a Clinical Activity Score of at least 3, a NOSPECS grade of at least 4, and a disease duration under 3 months. Patients with other autoimmune diseases, uncontrolled infections, pregnancy or lactation were excluded. Diagnosis relied on clinical symptoms, serum thyroxine, TRAb, thyroid ultrasound and orbital computed tomography. Using Ficoll-Paque density gradient centrifugation, PBMCs were isolated from about 9.4 ml of fresh peripheral blood. Total RNA was extracted with Trizol reagent and quality-checked on an Agilent 2100 Bioanalyzer. For repertoire sequencing, TCR beta CDR3 regions were amplified from RNA transcripts. HTBI primers and the Qiagen OneStep RT-PCR kit were used in a first-round RT-PCR, which was followed by a second-round multiplex PCR, size selection and purification. Libraries were sequenced paired-end with 100 bp reads on an Illumina HiSeq2000. The paper's processing steps were these. SOAPnuke was used to process the reads, removing any read that contained adapters or uncalled bases, had a mean Phred below 15, or lacked an exact match to the constant primer or identifier. High-quality paired reads were merged with COPE v1.2.5. Each unique nucleotide sequence was defined as a clonotype, and clonotypes were aligned to IMGT TRB V, D and J references with MiTCR v1.1. The analysis was limited to V-J combinations with a frequency above 0.0001, which together covered 99.2% of the repertoires. For each V-J combination, a TCR clonal expansion and chaos score was defined as the ratio of F50 clonal expansion to chaos observed in the TCRdist matrix. Features were reduced by Welch's t-statistics and random forest to around 13 V-J combinations, which fed a naive Bayes classifier. The similarity between thyroid and blood repertoires was quantified using the Morisita-Horn index. TCRdb cleaned the public reads at Q25 with fastp, built clones with MiXCR and kept in-frame beta chains. CDR3 protein sequences are deduplicated, and each keeps its most common genes and DNA. These V and J calls rely on TCRdb rather than the paper's analysis. The sample contains about 480,000 distinct CDR3 sequences, under 15% of them found a single time. The top ten hold over 8% of the sample.

From V the trimming removes 3 bases and from J it removes 5 bases, while the gene matches leave 7 bases of the junction unaccounted for. The CDR3 runs 15 amino acids, cysteine and phenylalanine included. Left in the record is the CDR3 DNA by itself, 45 bases read in frame from the first base. Via the germline V gene, CDR1 is MGHRA and CDR2 YSYEKL. The V and J genes are TRBV4-1 and TRBJ1-1; 9 of the junction bases match TRBD1. The source is a woman aged 25-40 years with Graves' ophthalmopathy. Donor details come from another sample of the same person, matched by shared clones. Source material: blood. The CDR3 region reads CASSHEGTGRTEAFF. The DNA sequence is as follows: TGCGCCAGCAGCCACGAAGGGACAGGGAGGACTGAAGCTTTCTTT.